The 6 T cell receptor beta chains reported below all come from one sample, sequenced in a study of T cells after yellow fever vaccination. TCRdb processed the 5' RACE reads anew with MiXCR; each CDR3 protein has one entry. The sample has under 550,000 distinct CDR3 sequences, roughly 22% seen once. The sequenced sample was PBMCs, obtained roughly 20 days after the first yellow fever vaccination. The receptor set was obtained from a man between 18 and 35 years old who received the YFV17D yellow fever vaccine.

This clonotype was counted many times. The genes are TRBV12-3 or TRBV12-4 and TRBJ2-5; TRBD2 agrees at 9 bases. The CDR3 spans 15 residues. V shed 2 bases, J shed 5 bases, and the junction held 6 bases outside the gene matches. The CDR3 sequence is CASSLRAGGRETQYF. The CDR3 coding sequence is TGTGCCAGCAGTTTACGAGCGGGGGGCAGGGAGACCCAGTACTTC.

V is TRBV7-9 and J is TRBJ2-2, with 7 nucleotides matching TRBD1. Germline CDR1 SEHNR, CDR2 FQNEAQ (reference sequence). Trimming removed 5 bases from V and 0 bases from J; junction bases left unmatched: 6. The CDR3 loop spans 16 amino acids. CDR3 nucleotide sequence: TGTGCCAGCAGCCGTCCAGGGGGTGCGAACACCGGGGAGCTGTTTTTT. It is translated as CASSRPGGANTGELFF.

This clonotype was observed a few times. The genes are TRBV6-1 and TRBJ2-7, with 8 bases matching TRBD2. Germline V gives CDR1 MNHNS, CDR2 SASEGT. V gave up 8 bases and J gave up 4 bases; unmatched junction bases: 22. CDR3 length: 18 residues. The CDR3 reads CASLILGIFWTSWYEQYV. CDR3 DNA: TGTGCCAGCCTTATCCTGGGGATATTTTGGACTAGCTGGTACGAGCAGTACGTC.

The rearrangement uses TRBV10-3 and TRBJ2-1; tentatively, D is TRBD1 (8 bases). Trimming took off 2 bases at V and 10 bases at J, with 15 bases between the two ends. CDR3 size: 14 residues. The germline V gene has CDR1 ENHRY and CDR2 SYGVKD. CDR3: CAISETGGGGEQFF. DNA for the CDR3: TGTGCCATCAGTGAGACAGGGGGGGGTGGAGAGCAGTTCTTC.

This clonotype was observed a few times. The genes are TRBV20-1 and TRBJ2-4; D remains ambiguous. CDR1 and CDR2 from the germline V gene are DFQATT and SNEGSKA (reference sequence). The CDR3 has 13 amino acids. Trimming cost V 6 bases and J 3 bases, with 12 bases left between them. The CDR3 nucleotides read TGCAGTGCCGCCAAGGTGGTCAAAAACATTCAGTACTTC. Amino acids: CSAAKVVKNIQYF.

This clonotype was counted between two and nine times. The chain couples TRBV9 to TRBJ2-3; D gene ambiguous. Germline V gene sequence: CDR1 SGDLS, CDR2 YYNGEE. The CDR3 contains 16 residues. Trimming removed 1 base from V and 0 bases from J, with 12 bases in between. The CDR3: CASSVNDGTSTDTQYF. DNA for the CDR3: TGTGCCAGCAGCGTAAACGACGGTACTAGCACAGATACGCAGTATTTT. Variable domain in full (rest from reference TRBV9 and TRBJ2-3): DSGVTQTPKHLITATGQRVTLRCSPRSGDLSVYWYQQSLDQGLQFLIQYYNGEERAKGNILERFSAQQFPDLHSELNLSSLELGDSALYFCASSVNDGTSTDTQYFGPGTRLTVL.